The present entry profiles one T cell receptor (beta chain) with its context. Its antigen is not known. Only in-frame clones appear in the TCRdb table, and some are missing; sequencing was by immunoSEQ multiplex PCR. The sample holds under 40,000 clones, around 90% seen once. Time point indicated: newly diagnosed, previously untreated cHL patient sample. Magnetic depletion of unwanted cells isolated CD4+ T cells from thawed PBMCs. Newly diagnosed classical Hodgkin lymphoma PBMCs, still untreated, provided the comparison samples. The data belong to a study of PD-1 blockade in classical Hodgkin lymphoma. Notes on the study in general: A reduction in baseline TCR diversity was reportedly seen in newly diagnosed patients relative to healthy donors. No one has yet defined what causes the repertoire differences, which may be disease activity or prior therapy.

The CDR3 extends over 17 amino acids. Germline V gene data show CDR1 as SEHNR and CDR2 as FQNEAQ (reference sequence). J was trimmed by 1 base and V by 4 bases; bases with no gene match: 10. The receptor was derived from a human donor with classical Hodgkin lymphoma. The rearrangement uses TRBV7-9 and TRBJ2-5, with 9 bases that match TRBD2. Sequences were obtained from CD4+ T cells from blood. CDR3 protein: CASSSPRLAEFQETQYF. The CDR3 DNA sequence: TGTGCCAGCAGCTCGCCCAGACTAGCGGAGTTCCAAGAGACCCAGTACTTC. Variable domain in full (rest from reference TRBV7-9 and TRBJ2-5): DTGVSQNPRHKITKRGQNVTFRCDPISEHNRLYWYRQTLGQGPEFLTYFQNEAQLEKSRLLSDRFSAERPKGSFSTLEIQRTEQGDSAMYLCASSSPRLAEFQETQYFGPGTRLLVL.